Listed below are T cell receptor beta chains from one sample, sequenced in a study of control samples from healthy donors and cancer patients. The protocol was immunoSEQ multiplex PCR, while the TCRdb copy is restricted to in-frame clones and leaves out a portion. The data show around 120,000 clones, approximately 89% seen once. Input material: blood. All receptors derive from a man in his forties or fifties in good health. CDR3s include the opening cysteine and the closing phenylalanine or tryptophan. A D gene is named only where the DNA matches it firmly. Rows give clone size only sometimes, using once, few, many, or a class for an expanded clone.

clone size	V gene	D gene	J gene	CDR3 protein	CDR3 DNA
.	TRBV5-1	.	TRBJ1-1	CASSLEGGPNTEAFF	TGCGCCAGCAGCTTGGAAGGAGGTCCGAACACTGAAGCTTTCTTT
.	TRBV5-1	TRBD1	TRBJ1-4	CASSPGQGFATNEKLFF	TGCGCCAGCAGCCCAGGACAGGGGTTTGCAACTAATGAAAAACTGTTTTTT
.	TRBV28	.	TRBJ1-6	CASSLQGYNSPLHF	TGTGCCAGCAGTTTACAGGGTTATAATTCACCCCTCCACTTT
.	TRBV2	.	TRBJ1-1	CASSGRGEAFF	TGTGCCAGCAGTGGAAGGGGTGAAGCTTTCTTT
.	TRBV19	.	TRBJ1-1	CASQPGRARNTEAFF	TGTGCCAGCCAGCCCGGACGCGCCAGGAACACTGAAGCTTTCTTT
.	TRBV6-5	.	TRBJ1-4	CASSFAGSDEKLFF	TGTGCCAGCAGTTTCGCCGGATCCGATGAAAAACTGTTTTTT
.	TRBV6-2/TRBV6-3	TRBD2	TRBJ2-1	CASSYIAGGRNNEQFF	TGTGCCAGCAGTTACATAGCGGGGGGCCGTAACAATGAGCAGTTCTTC
.	TRBV14	.	TRBJ1-1	CASSPSQLTEAFF	TGTGCCAGCAGCCCGTCACAACTAACTGAAGCTTTCTTT
once	TRBV6-1	TRBD1	TRBJ1-2	CASSDVGQELYGYTF	TGTGCCAGCAGTGACGTGGGACAGGAGCTATATGGCTACACCTTC
.	TRBV5-1	.	TRBJ1-3	CASSLGGDSGNTIYF	TGCGCCAGCAGCTTGGGAGGGGACTCTGGAAACACCATATATTTT
.	TRBV19	TRBD2	TRBJ2-5	CASSSGGQETQYF	TGTGCCAGTAGTAGCGGGGGCCAAGAGACCCAGTACTTC
.	TRBV7-3	.	TRBJ2-1	CASSLGDNEQFF	TGTGCCAGCAGCTTAGGGGACAATGAGCAGTTCTTC
once	TRBV23-1	TRBD1	TRBJ1-5	CASSPSRDRPFSNQPQHF	TGCGCCAGCAGTCCCTCCCGGGACAGACCTTTTAGCAATCAGCCCCAGCATTTT
.	TRBV7-3	.	TRBJ2-1	CASSLSFSGSYSYNEQFF	TGTGCCAGCAGCTTAAGTTTTAGCGGCTCCTACTCCTACAATGAGCAGTTCTTC
.	TRBV15	TRBD1	TRBJ2-1	CATSGDRGGHNEQFF	TGTGCCACCAGCGGGGACAGGGGAGGCCACAATGAGCAGTTCTTC
.	TRBV28	.	TRBJ1-1	CASSLSGAQGTEAFF	TGTGCCAGCAGTTTATCGGGGGCTCAGGGGACTGAAGCTTTCTTT
.	TRBV24-1	.	TRBJ1-2	CATNGGRGDYGYTF	TGTGCCACTAACGGGGGGAGAGGGGACTATGGCTACACCTTC
.	TRBV29-1	.	TRBJ1-4	CSVARDGNEKLFF	TGCAGCGTGGCACGGGACGGTAATGAAAAACTGTTTTTT
.	TRBV10-2	.	TRBJ2-7	CASSESIGTAGTYEQYF	TGCGCCAGCAGTGAGTCGATTGGGACAGCAGGGACTTACGAGCAGTACTTC
.	TRBV5-6	.	TRBJ2-5	CASSLGGTQYF	TGTGCCAGCAGCTTGGGCGGGACCCAGTACTTC
.	TRBV24-1	TRBD1	TRBJ2-3	CATSAVDRNTDTQYF	TGTGCCACCAGTGCCGTGGACAGGAACACAGATACGCAGTATTTT
.	TRBV19	.	TRBJ2-5	CASSTPGHRVAQYF	TGTGCCAGTAGTACCCCGGGACATCGAGTCGCCCAGTACTTC
.	TRBV7-8	.	TRBJ2-2	CASSLAAVGDTGELFF	TGTGCCAGCAGCTTAGCGGCAGTCGGGGACACCGGGGAGCTGTTTTTT
.	TRBV25-1	.	TRBJ1-4	CASSEGVSGEEKLFF	TGTGCCAGCAGTGAGGGTGTGAGCGGCGAGGAAAAACTGTTTTTT
.	TRBV27	.	TRBJ2-1	CASSPSGGGLNEQFF	TGTGCCAGCAGTCCCTCAGGAGGGGGCTTGAATGAGCAGTTCTTC
.	TRBV18	TRBD2	TRBJ2-1	CASSPLAGGSSSYNEQFF	TGTGCCAGCTCCCCTCTAGCGGGGGGCTCGAGCTCCTACAATGAGCAGTTCTTC
.	TRBV5-6	TRBD2	TRBJ2-5	CASSLQLAGQETQYF	TGTGCCAGCAGCTTGCAGCTAGCGGGGCAAGAGACCCAGTACTTC
few	TRBV20-1	TRBD1	TRBJ1-2	CSAGQGSGYTF	TGCAGTGCTGGACAGGGAAGTGGCTACACCTTC
.	TRBV25-1	.	TRBJ1-2	CASSVTQGGFYGYTF	TGTGCCAGCAGTGTCACGCAGGGAGGGTTCTATGGCTACACCTTC